The 9 T cell receptor beta chains below were found in one sample sequenced in a study of T cells in Graves' hyperthyroidism and ophthalmopathy. What was amplified from RNA transcripts were TCR beta CDR3 regions. First-round RT-PCR with HTBI primers amplified the TCR CDR3 region. TCRdb independently ran MiXCR on the multiplex PCR reads; one entry per CDR3 protein. This table holds 300,000 to 350,000 distinct CDR3 sequences, roughly 14% found once. What was sequenced was blood. The receptor source for this set is a woman aged 30 to 39 with Graves' hyperthyroidism.

This clonotype was recorded many times. The rearrangement links TRBV28 to TRBJ2-7; 7 bases agree with TRBD2. There are 18 residues in the CDR3. CDR1 MDHEN and CDR2 SYDVKM come from the germline V gene. J lost 2 bases, V lost 3 bases, and 16 bases had no gene match. The CDR3 here is CASSFFPSTRESTYEQYF. CDR3 DNA sequence: TGTGCCAGCAGTTTTTTTCCGTCGACGCGGGAGTCCACCTACGAGCAGTACTTC.

This clonotype turned up a few times. The V and J genes are TRBV20-1 and TRBJ2-7; D not certain. CDR3 length equals 11 residues. The V gene lost 2 bases and the J gene lost 6 bases, with 8 bases spanning the gap. Germline CDR1 DFQATT, CDR2 SNEGSKA (reference sequence). CDR3 loop: CSARRISEQYF. The CDR3 DNA sequence: TGCAGTGCTAGAAGGATTTCCGAGCAGTACTTC.

This clonotype has at least ten counts. The rearrangement uses TRBV11-2 and TRBJ1-1, with D possibly being TRBD1 (5 bases). CDR1 and CDR2 (germline): SGHAT, FQNNGV. The V and J ends lost 4 bases and 0 bases respectively, with 15 bases between them. There are 16 residues in the CDR3. CDR3 bases: TGTGCCAGCAGCTCCCTCCGGGCAGGGTTGAACACTGAAGCTTTCTTT. Residues: CASSSLRAGLNTEAFF.

This clonotype was detected ten times or more. The J gene is TRBJ2-3, the V gene TRBV28; 10 bases map to TRBD2. The CDR3 covers 15 residues. Germline assignment: CDR1 MDHEN and CDR2 SYDVKM. The V and J ends lost 2 bases and 5 bases, in that order; junction bases with no gene match: 4. This CDR3 is CASSLVLAGVDTQYF. DNA of the CDR3: TGTGCCAGCAGTTTAGTGCTAGCGGGAGTAGATACGCAGTATTTT.

This clonotype has a count of ten or more. This chain links TRBV28 with TRBJ1-1; weak D call: TRBD1 (6 bases). V shed 5 bases and J shed 4 bases, with 20 bases lying between them. Germline lookup yields CDR1 MDHEN and CDR2 SYDVKM. CDR3 size: 16 residues. This CDR3 reads CASSSGGGRVSTEAFF. The CDR3 region has the DNA TGTGCCAGCAGTAGCGGAGGGGGTAGGGTAAGCACTGAAGCTTTCTTT.

V and J are TRBV20-1 and TRBJ2-6; possible D gene TRBD1, 6 bases. The V end was cut by 5 bases, the J end by 0 bases, with 17 bases between. Germline V gene sequence: CDR1 DFQATT, CDR2 SNEGSKA (reference sequence). The CDR3 sequence is 17 residues long. The CDR3 region is CSAGPGHWDSGANVLTF. CDR3 nucleotides: TGCAGTGCTGGTCCGGGACACTGGGACTCTGGGGCCAACGTCCTGACTTTC.

Ten or more counts support this clonotype. V usage is TRBV27 and J usage is TRBJ1-2; D call uncertain. Germline loops: CDR1 MNHEY, CDR2 SMNVEV (reference sequence). V lost 4 bases, J lost 4 bases, and 13 bases lay in between. CDR3 length equals 14 residues. The CDR3 region has the DNA TGTGCCAGCAGTTCGACACGGTCGCCCTATGGCTACACCTTC. Translating gives CASSSTRSPYGYTF.

This chain links TRBV6-1 with TRBJ2-1, with D possibly TRBD1 on 6 matching bases. The germline V gene encodes CDR1 MNHNS and CDR2 SASEGT. Trimming took 5 bases from V and 6 from J, leaving 17 bases between them. CDR3 length: 15 residues. CDR3 sequence reads: CASSSQGNPLNEQFF. CDR3 sequence (DNA): TGTGCCAGCAGTTCCCAGGGGAATCCTCTCAATGAGCAGTTCTTC.

This rearrangement joins TRBV11-2 to TRBJ2-1; 15 positions agree with TRBD2. This CDR3 is built from 15 residues. The junction had 7 bases not matched to a gene; V was cut back by 3 bases and J by 13 bases. The V gene's germline CDR1 is SGHAT and CDR2 FQNNGV. CDR3 residues: CASSFGLAGGPGQFF. The CDR3 DNA is TGTGCCAGCAGCTTCGGACTAGCGGGAGGGCCGGGACAGTTCTTC.